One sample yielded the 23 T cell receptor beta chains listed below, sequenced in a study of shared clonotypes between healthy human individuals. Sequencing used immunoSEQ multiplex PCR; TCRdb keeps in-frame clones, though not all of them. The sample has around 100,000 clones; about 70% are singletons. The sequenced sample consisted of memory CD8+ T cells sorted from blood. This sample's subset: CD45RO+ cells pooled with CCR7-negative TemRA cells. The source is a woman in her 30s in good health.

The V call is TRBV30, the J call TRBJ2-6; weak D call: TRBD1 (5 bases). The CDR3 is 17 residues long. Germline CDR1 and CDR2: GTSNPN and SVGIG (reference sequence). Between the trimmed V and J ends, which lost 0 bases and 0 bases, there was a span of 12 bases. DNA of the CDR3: TGTGCCTGGAGTGTGTCTGACAGCTACTCTGGGGCCAACGTCCTGACTTTC. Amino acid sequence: CAWSVSDSYSGANVLTF.

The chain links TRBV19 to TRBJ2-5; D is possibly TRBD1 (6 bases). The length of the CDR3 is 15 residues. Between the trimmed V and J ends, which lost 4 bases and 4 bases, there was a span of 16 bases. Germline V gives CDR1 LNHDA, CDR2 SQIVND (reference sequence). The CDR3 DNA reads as TGTGCCAGTAGTACGCGGTCCTCAGGGGTAGAGACCCAGTACTTC. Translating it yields CASSTRSSGVETQYF.

CDR3 nucleotide sequence: TGTGCCAGCATTCCGAAGATTACTAGCGGGAGGCACAATGAGCAGTTCTTC. It translates to CASIPKITSGRHNEQFF. This rearrangement joins TRBV7-2 to TRBJ2-1; 12 bases agree with TRBD2. V was pared by 7 bases and J by 5 bases, with 12 bases of the junction left unmatched. The CDR3 is 17 residues long. Germline lookup yields CDR1 SGHTA and CDR2 FQGNSA. The full variable domain, completed using reference TRBV7-2 and TRBJ2-1, is GAGVSQSPSNKVTEKGKDVELRCDPISGHTALYWYRQSLGQGLEFLIYFQGNSAPDKSGLPSDRFSAERTGGSVSTLTIQRTQQEDSAVYLCASIPKITSGRHNEQFFGPGTRLTVL.

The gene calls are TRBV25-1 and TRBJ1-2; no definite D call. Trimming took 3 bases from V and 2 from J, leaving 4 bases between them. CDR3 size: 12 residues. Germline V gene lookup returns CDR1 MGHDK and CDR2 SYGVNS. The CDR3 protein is CASSEDNYGYTF. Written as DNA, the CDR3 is TGTGCCAGCAGTGAGGACAACTATGGCTACACCTTC.

CDR3 bases: TGTGCCAGCACCAACGGGCCGCTGAGCTCCTACAATGAGCAGTTCTTC. Amino acid sequence: CASTNGPLSSYNEQFF. This chain connects TRBV28 to TRBJ2-1, with unresolved D. The germline V gene encodes CDR1 MDHEN and CDR2 SYDVKM. Trimming left V 7 bases short and J 0 bases short, with 16 bases between. This CDR3 is built from 16 residues.

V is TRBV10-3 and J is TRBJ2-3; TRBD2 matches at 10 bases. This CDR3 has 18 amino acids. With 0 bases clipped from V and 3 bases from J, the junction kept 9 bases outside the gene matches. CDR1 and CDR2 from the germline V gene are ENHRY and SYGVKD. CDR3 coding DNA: TGTGCCATCAGTGAGTCGAGGCTAGCGGGAGTGGATACAGATACGCAGTATTTT. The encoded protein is CAISESRLAGVDTDTQYF.

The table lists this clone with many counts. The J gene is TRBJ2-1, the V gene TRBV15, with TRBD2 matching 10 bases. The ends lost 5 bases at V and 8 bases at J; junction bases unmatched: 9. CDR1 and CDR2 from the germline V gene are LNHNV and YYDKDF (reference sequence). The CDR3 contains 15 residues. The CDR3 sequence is CATSLAGGSSDEQFF. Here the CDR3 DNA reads TGTGCCACCAGCTTAGCGGGAGGTTCATCTGATGAGCAGTTCTTC.

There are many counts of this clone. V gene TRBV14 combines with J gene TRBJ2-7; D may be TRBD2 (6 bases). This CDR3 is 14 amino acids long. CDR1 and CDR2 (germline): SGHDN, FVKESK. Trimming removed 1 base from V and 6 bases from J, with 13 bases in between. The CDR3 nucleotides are TGTGCCAGCAGCCAAGCGGGAGCTTCGTTCGAGCAGTACTTC. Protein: CASSQAGASFEQYF.

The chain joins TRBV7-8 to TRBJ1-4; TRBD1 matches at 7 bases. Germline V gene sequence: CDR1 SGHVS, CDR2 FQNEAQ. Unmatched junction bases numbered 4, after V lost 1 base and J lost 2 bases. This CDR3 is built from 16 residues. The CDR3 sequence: CASSLGQGLTNEKLFF. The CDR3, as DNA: TGTGCCAGCAGCTTAGGACAGGGTCTTACTAATGAAAAACTGTTTTTT.

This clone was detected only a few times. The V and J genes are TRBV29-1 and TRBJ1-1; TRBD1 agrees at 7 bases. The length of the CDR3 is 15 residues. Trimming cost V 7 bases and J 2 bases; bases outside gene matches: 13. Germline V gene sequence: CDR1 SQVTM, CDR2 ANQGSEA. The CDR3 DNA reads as TGCAGCGCAAGAAGTGGTGGGACAGCTAACACTGAAGCTTTCTTT. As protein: CSARSGGTANTEAFF.

CDR3 sequence reads: CASSDSPASGSYNEQFF. The DNA for the CDR3 is TGTGCCAGCAGTGACTCCCCCGCTAGCGGATCCTACAATGAGCAGTTCTTC. The V call is TRBV6-4, the J call TRBJ2-1, with 7 bases that match TRBD2. V lost 0 bases, J lost 1 base, and 6 bases stayed unmatched. CDR3 length: 17 amino acids. From germline, CDR1 is MRHNA and CDR2 SNTAGT.

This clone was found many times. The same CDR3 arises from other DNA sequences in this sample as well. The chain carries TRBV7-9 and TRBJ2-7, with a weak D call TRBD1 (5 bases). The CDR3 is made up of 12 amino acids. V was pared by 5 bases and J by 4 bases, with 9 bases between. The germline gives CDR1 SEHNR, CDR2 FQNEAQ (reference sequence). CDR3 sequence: CASSQDSYEQYF. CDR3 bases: TGTGCCAGCAGCCAAGACAGTTACGAGCAGTACTTC.

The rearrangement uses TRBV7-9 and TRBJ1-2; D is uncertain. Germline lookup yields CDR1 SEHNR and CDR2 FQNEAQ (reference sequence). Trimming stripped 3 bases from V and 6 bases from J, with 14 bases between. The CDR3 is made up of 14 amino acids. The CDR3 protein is CASSLVYSVDGYTF. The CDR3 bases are TGTGCCAGCAGCTTGGTTTATAGTGTAGATGGCTACACCTTC.

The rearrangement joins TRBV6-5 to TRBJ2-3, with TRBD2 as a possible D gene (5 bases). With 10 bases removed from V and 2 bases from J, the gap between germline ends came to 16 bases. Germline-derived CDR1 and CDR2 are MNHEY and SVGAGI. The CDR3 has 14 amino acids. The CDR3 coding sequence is TGTGCCACCCAACTAGGTGGGGTCACAGATACGCAGTATTTT. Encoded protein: CATQLGGVTDTQYF.

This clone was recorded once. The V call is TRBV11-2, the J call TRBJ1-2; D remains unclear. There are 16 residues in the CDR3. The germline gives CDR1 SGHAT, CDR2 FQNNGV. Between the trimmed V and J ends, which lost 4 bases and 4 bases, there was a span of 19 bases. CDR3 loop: CASSSKPDPALYGYTF. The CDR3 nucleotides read TGTGCCAGCAGCTCAAAACCGGATCCAGCTCTCTATGGCTACACCTTC.

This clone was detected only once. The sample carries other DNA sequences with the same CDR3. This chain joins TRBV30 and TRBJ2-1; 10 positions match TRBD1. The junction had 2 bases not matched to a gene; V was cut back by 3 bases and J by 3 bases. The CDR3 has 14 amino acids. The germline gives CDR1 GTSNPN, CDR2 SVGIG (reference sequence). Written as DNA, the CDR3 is TGTGCCTGGAGCTGGGACAGGGGCTACAATGAGCAGTTCTTC. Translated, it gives CAWSWDRGYNEQFF.

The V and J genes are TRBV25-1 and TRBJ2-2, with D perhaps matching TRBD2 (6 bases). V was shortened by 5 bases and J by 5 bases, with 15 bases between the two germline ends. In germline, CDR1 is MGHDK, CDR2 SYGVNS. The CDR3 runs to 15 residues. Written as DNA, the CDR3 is TGTGCCAGCAGTAATCAGGGTGGGGGGACCGGGGAGCTGTTTTTT. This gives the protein CASSNQGGGTGELFF.

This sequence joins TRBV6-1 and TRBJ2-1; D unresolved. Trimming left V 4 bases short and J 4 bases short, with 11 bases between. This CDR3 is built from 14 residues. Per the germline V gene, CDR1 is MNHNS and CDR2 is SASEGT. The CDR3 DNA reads TGTGCCAGCAGTGGCGTTCAGGAGTACAATGAGCAGTTCTTC. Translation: CASSGVQEYNEQFF.

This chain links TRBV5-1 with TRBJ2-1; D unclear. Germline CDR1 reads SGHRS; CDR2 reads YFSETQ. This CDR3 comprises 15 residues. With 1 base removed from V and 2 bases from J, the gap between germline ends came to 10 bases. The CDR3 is CASSLLAETYNEQFF. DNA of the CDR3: TGCGCCAGCAGCTTGTTGGCAGAAACCTACAATGAGCAGTTCTTC.

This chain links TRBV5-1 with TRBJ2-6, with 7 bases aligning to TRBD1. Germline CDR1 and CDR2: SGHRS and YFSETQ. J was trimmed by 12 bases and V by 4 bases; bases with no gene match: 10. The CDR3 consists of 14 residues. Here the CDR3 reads CASSVDREGGVLTF. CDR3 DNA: TGCGCCAGCAGCGTAGACAGGGAAGGGGGCGTCCTGACTTTC. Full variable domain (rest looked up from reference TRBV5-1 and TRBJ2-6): KAGVTQTPRYLIKTRGQQVTLSCSPISGHRSVSWYQQTPGQGLQFLFEYFSETQRNKGNFPGRFSGRQFSNSRSEMNVSTLELGDSALYLCASSVDREGGVLTFGAGSRLTVL.

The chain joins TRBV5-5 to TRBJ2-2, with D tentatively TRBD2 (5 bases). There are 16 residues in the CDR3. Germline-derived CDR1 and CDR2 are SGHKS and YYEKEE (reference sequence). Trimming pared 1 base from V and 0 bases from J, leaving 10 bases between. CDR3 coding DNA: TGTGCCAGCAGCTTGCTGGCGGGTTCGAACACCGGGGAGCTGTTTTTT. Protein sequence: CASSLLAGSNTGELFF.

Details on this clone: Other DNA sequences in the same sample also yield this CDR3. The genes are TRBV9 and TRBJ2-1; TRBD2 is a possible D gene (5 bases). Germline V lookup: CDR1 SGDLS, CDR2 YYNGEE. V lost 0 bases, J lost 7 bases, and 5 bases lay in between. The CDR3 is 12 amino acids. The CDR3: CASSVGLNEQFF. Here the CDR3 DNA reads TGTGCCAGCAGCGTAGGACTAAATGAGCAGTTCTTC.

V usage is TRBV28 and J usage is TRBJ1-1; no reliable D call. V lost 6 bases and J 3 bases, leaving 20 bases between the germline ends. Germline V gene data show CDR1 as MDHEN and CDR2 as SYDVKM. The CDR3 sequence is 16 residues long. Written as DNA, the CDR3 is TGTGCCAGCAGCTCAAAAAGATCCAGGCCTTACACTGAAGCTTTCTTT. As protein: CASSSKRSRPYTEAFF. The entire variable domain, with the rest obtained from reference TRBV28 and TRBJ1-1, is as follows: DVKVTQSSRYLVKRTGEKVFLECVQDMDHENMFWYRQDPGLGLRLIYFSYDVKMKEKGDIPEGYSVSREKKERFSLILESASTNQTSMYLCASSSKRSRPYTEAFFGQGTRLTVV.